Described below is a single TCR beta chain sequence and its context. Genomic DNA was the PCR template. Amplification of the beta chain CDR3 used 30 forward and 13 reverse multiplex primers. One entry per CDR3 protein, called by TCRdb with MiXCR from the multiplex PCR reads. The sample contains 270,000 or so distinct CDR3 sequences, approximately 50% of which appear only once. The sample belongs to a study of type 1 and type 2 diabetes patients. Study context: Magnetic bead positive selection isolated CD4+ or CD8+ T cells from PBMCs.

V shed 4 bases and J shed 8 bases, with 14 bases lying between them. CDR3 length: 13 residues. CDR1 SQVTM and CDR2 ANQGSEA come from the germline V gene. The chain employs TRBV29-1 and TRBJ1-4; no reliable D call. The clonotype comes from a man aged 18 to 30 with type 2 diabetes. The specimen sequenced was peripheral blood mononuclear cells (PBMCs). CDR3 loop: CSVANLRGEKLFF. The CDR3 DNA is TGCAGCGTTGCGAACCTACGTGGGGAAAAACTGTTTTTT.